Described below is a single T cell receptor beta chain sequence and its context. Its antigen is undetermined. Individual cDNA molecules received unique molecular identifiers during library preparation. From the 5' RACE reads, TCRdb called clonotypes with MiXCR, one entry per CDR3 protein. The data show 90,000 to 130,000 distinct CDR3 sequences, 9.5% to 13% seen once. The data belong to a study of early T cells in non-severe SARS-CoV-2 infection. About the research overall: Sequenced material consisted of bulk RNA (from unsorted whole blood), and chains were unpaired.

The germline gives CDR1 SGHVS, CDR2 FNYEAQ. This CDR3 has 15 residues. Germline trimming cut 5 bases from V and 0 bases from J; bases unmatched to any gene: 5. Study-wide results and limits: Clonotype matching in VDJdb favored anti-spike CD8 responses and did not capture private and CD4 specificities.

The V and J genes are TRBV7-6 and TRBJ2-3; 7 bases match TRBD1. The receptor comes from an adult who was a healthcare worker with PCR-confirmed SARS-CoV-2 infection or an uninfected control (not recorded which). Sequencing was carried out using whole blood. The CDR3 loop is CASSPGQFSTDTQYF. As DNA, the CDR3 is TGTGCCAGCAGCCCGGGACAGTTTAGCACAGATACGCAGTATTTT. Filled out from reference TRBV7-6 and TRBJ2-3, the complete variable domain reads GAGVSQSPRYKVTKRGQDVALRCDPISGHVSLYWYRQALGQGPEFLTYFNYEAQQDKSGLPNDRFSAERPEGSISTLTIQRTEQRDSAMYRCASSPGQFSTDTQYFGPGTRLTVL.